This note documents a single T cell receptor beta chain sequence. This clonotype was observed a few times. Its specific antigen is unknown. Base-call qualities are not available, and no considerably larger clone is one nucleotide away. In the paper's terms, the treatment or condition label means: live attenuated yellow fever vaccine strain. At each blood-draw timepoint, two biological replicates of bulk PBMCs were obtained. PBMCs were isolated from peripheral blood using a standard Ficoll-Paque protocol. TriZol was used to extract RNA from bulk PBMCs, CD4 and CD8 fractions, and dextramer-positive and dextramer-negative fractions. These data are taken from a study of T cells after yellow fever vaccination (dated by TCRdb to between 2019 and 2020). About the full investigation: Libraries from fractions with low cell numbers were prepared with the SMART-Seq v4 Ultra Low Input RNA kit. To track T-cell clones before and after primary and booster YFV17D yellow fever vaccination, bulk TCR alpha and beta repertoires were sequenced longitudinally. Two healthy male donors, one aged 18 to 30 and one aged 30 to 40 years, made up the cohort. Blood was drawn at multiple timepoints before and after primary and secondary immunization, with bulk PBMC replicates and cell subsets isolated. Results the study describes overall, beyond this receptor: Most clones expanded after primary vaccination were re-detected after the booster (around 96% of CD4 and about 88% of CD8), suggesting broad memory maintenance. Because the study included only a couple of donors, the extent to which the findings can be generalized is limited. A small share of clonotypes occurred in both CD4 and CD8 compartments, likely arising from convergent recombination. Compared with the primary T-cell response, the secondary T-cell response was weaker but faster, peaking on day 5 rather than day 15. Because abundant contaminating clonotypes from the bulk population could be contained in FACS-sorted repertoires, computational filtering was required.

TCR cDNA was synthesized by 5'RACE template switching, which introduced a universal primer site and unique molecular identifiers. Priming for cDNA synthesis came from both the TCR alpha and TCR beta constant segments. Two PCR steps were used to amplify libraries, with sample barcodes and sequencing adapters being added in the second step. Sequencing of the libraries was done on either Illumina HiSeq 2500 (2x100 bp) or NovaSeq (2x150 bp). In the source study's methods: MIGEC was used to demultiplex reads and collapse the reads into UMI consensus sequences, and MiXCR was used for V(D)J alignment. Vaccine-responding clonotypes were identified with edgeR using replicate PBMC samples, with FDR below 0.01 and a log2 fold change above 5 up to day 15 being required. Bulk clonotypes were assigned CD4 or CD8 identity according to which sequenced CD4 or CD8 repertoire held them at higher abundance. The raw public reads went through TCRdb reprocessing: fastp at Q25, MiXCR clone calling, in-frame beta chains kept. For every CDR3 protein sequence, its rows merge into one entry that carries the most common genes and DNA. These V and J calls are TCRdb output, not the study's own analysis. For this sample the table gives under 700,000 distinct CDR3 sequences, of which 17% were detected only once. The top ten clonotypes cover 15% to 20% of the sample.

The source is a man younger than 35 who received the YFV17D yellow fever vaccine. The input for sequencing was PBMCs, taken 4 to 5 days after the first yellow fever vaccination.

CDR3 reads: CASSFSDRGNYYEQYF. The nucleotide sequence reads TGTGCCAGCAGCTTTTCGGACAGGGGGAACTACTACGAGCAGTACTTC. Rearrangement joined TRBV7-4 to TRBJ2-7, with 10 bases aligning to TRBD1. The CDR3 sequence holds 16 residues, the cysteine and phenylalanine included. The retained sequence is limited to the CDR3, 48 bases, with the frame set at the first base. Here V drops 3 bases and J drops 3 bases, and the junction holds 8 bases not matched to any gene. Sequences SGHVT (CDR1) and SQSDAQ (CDR2) are obtained from the germline V gene.